This note documents a single TCR beta chain sequence. J gave up 0 bases and V 5 bases, and 3 bases lay outside the gene matches. The length of the CDR3 is 15 residues. Germline CDR1 and CDR2: SEHNR and FQNEAQ (reference sequence). These data originate in a study of blood T cell repertoires in COVID-19. Across the whole study: From T cells, B-cell-depleted T cells, or PBMCs came the material, which was cDNA or gDNA.

Sequencing was performed with immunoSEQ multiplex PCR; in TCRdb, only in-frame clones are kept and a portion is missing. The sample has a few hundred thousand clones, around 92% seen once; the top ten hold about 2.5%. The sample consisted of peripheral blood. The receptor was isolated from a person aged 18 to 30 with COVID-19, enrolled during active disease. This chain joins TRBV7-9 and TRBJ2-5; 10 nucleotides agree with TRBD2. Here the CDR3 reads CASSRSGGYQETQYF. CDR3 nucleotides: TGTGCCAGCAGCCGTAGCGGGGGGTACCAAGAGACCCAGTACTTC.